This section outlines one T cell receptor (beta chain) sequence together with its context. CDR1 MGHRA and CDR2 YSYEKL come from the germline V gene. The CDR3 loop spans 15 amino acids. V was clipped by 5 bases and J by 0 bases, with 11 bases between them. The record originates from a study of response to subunit inactivated influenza vaccine. From the RT-PCR reads, TCRdb called clonotypes with MiXCR, one entry per CDR3 protein. The top ten clones hold 2.5% to 3% of a sample with 500,000 to 700,000 distinct CDR3 sequences, around a quarter of them seen once. A further study also used this sample, focusing on T cells expressing NK-cell markers. That paper adds: Beta-chain TCR cDNA was generated via 5'RACE template switching with UMIs. One observes that, in four donors, these clonotypes were also the leading ones within the CD3+CD56-NKG2C+ fraction.

The source material was CD4+ T cells sorted from PBMCs, sampled 11 to 12 days after vaccination. This receptor was taken from a man aged 50-59 years who received an inactivated influenza vaccine. This rearrangement joins TRBV4-1 to TRBJ2-4; no clear D. The CDR3 protein is CASSISNGAKNIQYF. Written as DNA, the CDR3 is TGCGCCAGCAGCATAAGTAACGGAGCCAAAAACATTCAGTACTTC.